This T cell receptor beta chain was sequenced in a study of T-cell reconstitution after alpha-beta-depleted transplantation in children. This clonotype was found many times. Unique molecular identifiers were used to barcode this TCRbeta library. TCRdb re-derived calls from the PCR reads in MiXCR, one entry per CDR3 protein. The data show hundreds of thousands of distinct CDR3 sequences, with about 12% seen just once and roughly 2.6% held by the top ten. V trimming: 6 bases; J trimming: 0 bases; junction bases outside the gene matches: 2. Germline CDR1 and CDR2: SQVTM and ANQGSEA. The CDR3 consists of 13 residues.

The receptor was derived from a human donor who donated a stem cell graft to a child with acute lymphoblastic leukemia. The chain links TRBV29-1 to TRBJ2-3; TRBD1 matches at 8 bases. The source material was PBMCs from the stem cell graft donor, sampled from the stem cell graft. This chain's CDR3 is CSVGTGSTDTQYF. Here the CDR3 DNA reads TGCAGCGTGGGGACAGGAAGCACAGATACGCAGTATTTT.